This T cell receptor beta chain emerged from a study of blood T cell repertoires in COVID-19. About the study: The analysed material was cDNA or gDNA that came from T cells, B-cell-depleted T cells, or PBMCs.

CDR3 length: 16 residues. V shed 1 base and J shed 0 bases, with 9 bases lying between them. CDR1 SGHAT and CDR2 FQNNGV come from the germline V gene. TCRdb's copy holds only in-frame clones and misses some; the assay was immunoSEQ multiplex PCR. The sample consists of more than 150,000 clones, roughly 90% of them appearing once. The chain recombines TRBV11-2 with TRBJ2-2; D is uncertain. The TCR was taken from a man in his fifties with acute or convalescent COVID-19. Sequenced sample: peripheral blood. The CDR3 bases are TGTGCCAGCAGCTTAGGGAGTGTTTCGAACACCGGGGAGCTGTTTTTT. Translating it yields CASSLGSVSNTGELFF.